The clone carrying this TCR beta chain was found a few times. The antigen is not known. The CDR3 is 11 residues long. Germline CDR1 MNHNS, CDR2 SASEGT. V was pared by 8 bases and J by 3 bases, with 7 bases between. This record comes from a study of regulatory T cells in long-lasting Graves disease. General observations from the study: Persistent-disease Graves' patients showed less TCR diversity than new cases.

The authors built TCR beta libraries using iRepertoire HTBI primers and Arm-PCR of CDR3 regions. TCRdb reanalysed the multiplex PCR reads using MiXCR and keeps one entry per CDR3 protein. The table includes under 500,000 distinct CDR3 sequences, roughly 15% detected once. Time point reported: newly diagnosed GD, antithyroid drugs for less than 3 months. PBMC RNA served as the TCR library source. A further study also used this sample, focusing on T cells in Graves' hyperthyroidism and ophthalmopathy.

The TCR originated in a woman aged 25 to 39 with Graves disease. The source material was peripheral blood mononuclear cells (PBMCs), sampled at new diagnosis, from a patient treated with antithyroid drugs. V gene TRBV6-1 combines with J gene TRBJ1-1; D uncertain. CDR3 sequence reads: CASLTDTEAFF. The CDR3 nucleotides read TGTGCCAGCCTTACCGACACTGAAGCTTTCTTT.